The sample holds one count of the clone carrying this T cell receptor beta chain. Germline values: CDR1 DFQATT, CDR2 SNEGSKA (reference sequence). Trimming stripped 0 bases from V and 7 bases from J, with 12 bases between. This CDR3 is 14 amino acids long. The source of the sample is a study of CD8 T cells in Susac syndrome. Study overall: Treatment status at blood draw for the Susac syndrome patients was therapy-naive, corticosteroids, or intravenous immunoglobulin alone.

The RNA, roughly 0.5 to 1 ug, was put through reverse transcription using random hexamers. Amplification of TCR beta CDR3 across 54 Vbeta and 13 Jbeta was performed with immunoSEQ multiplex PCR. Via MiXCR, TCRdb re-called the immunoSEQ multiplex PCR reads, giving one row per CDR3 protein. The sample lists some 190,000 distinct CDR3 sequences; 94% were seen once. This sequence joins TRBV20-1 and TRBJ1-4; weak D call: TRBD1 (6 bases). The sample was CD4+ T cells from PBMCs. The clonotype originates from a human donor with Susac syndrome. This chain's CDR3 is CSARDQQGPEKLFF. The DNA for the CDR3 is TGCAGTGCTAGAGATCAACAGGGTCCTGAAAAACTGTTTTTT.